This TCR beta chain was captured by sequencing in a study of T cell changes during pregnancy in multiple sclerosis. Sequenced by immunoSEQ multiplex PCR; TCRdb stores in-frame clones only, minus some. The sample holds 79,000 or so clones, approximately 90% seen once. V gave up 0 bases and J gave up 1 base, with 12 bases separating them. Germline lookup yields CDR1 SGHTA and CDR2 FQGNSA. The CDR3 consists of 16 residues. The genes are TRBV7-2 and TRBJ2-5; TRBD1 might be the D (6 bases). The origin of this receptor is a female donor in good health, enrolled as a control in a pregnancy study. The specimen was peripheral blood, collected in the first trimester of pregnancy. CDR3 region: CASSLAGSRGQETQYF. The CDR3 DNA reads as TGTGCCAGCAGCTTAGCAGGTAGCAGGGGCCAAGAGACCCAGTACTTC.